This T cell receptor (beta chain) was captured by sequencing in a study of OX40 agonist ivuxolimab in advanced cancers. CDR3 length: 17 amino acids. Germline V gene sequence: CDR1 SGHNT, CDR2 YYREEE (reference sequence). J lost 5 bases, V lost 3 bases, and 11 bases had no gene match. Only in-frame clones appear in the TCRdb table, and some are missing; sequencing was by immunoSEQ multiplex PCR. The table includes tens of thousands of clones, 75% to 85% detected once. The receptor comes from an adult with an advanced solid tumor such as melanoma, head and neck, liver or kidney cancer. The genes are TRBV5-4 and TRBJ2-7, with 13 bases that match TRBD2. This sample comprised CD4+ or CD8+ T cells sorted from blood, obtained in a trial of the OX40 agonist ivuxolimab. The chain's CDR3 is CASSSPRHGTSGNEQYF. CDR3 sequence (DNA): TGTGCCAGCAGCTCCCCCAGACACGGGACTAGCGGGAACGAGCAGTACTTC.